These 23 T cell receptor beta chains were sequenced from one sample in a study of T cell clonality in common variable immunodeficiency (dated by TCRdb to between 2015 and 2016). Library preparation was by the immunoSEQ multiplex PCR assay. TCRdb retrieved this table from immuneACCESS and kept in-frame rearrangements only. Not all clones are present; in checked studies, unresolved V genes account for under half, and no reason is known for the remainder. This sample holds 80,000 or so clones in total, without any singletons. The ten largest clones add up to about 0.8% of the sample. Specimen: peripheral blood mononuclear cells. The receptors derive from a person aged 18-70 years in good health.

Ten or more counts support this clone. Coverage ceases 3 residues before the CDR3 finishes, and the germline J gene fills in the end. J is TRBJ2-1 and V is TRBV20-1; D not certain. Germline CDR1 and CDR2: DFQATT and SNEGSKA (reference sequence). This CDR3 contains 12 residues. V lost 3 bases, J lost 6 bases, and 9 bases lay in between. Incomplete CDR3 DNA: TGCAGTGCTAGTTTGCGTCCCAATGAG. Amino acid sequence: CSASLRPNE. The CDR3 in full is CSASLRPNEQFF.

This clone was counted at least ten times. The CDR3: CASSFSSGRQETQYF. CDR3 DNA, as far as it was read: TGTGCCAGCAGCTTTTCTAGCGGGAGGCAAGAGACC. The chain recombines TRBV7-2 with TRBJ2-5; 11 bases agree with TRBD2. The read ends 3 residues before the CDR3 terminus; that terminus is restored from the germline J gene. The V and J ends lost 3 bases and 2 bases, in that order; junction bases with no gene match: 2. The CDR3 is 15 residues long. Per germline, CDR1 SGHTA and CDR2 FQGNSA.

This clone was counted ten times or more. The observed sequence ends 3 residues before the CDR3 terminus, with the missing tail filled in from the germline J gene. The genes are TRBV30 and TRBJ2-1; 10 bases align to TRBD1. With V trimmed by 5 bases and J by 7 bases, 8 bases remained unmatched. Germline loops: CDR1 GTSNPN, CDR2 SVGIG (reference sequence). The CDR3 contains 14 residues. This chain's CDR3 is CAWARDRGWNEQFF. CDR3 DNA (partial): TGTGCCTGGGCCCGGGACAGGGGCTGGAATGAG.

This clone was counted many times. The CDR3 end is not reached by the read, which stops 3 residues before it; the germline J gene fills it in. J is TRBJ2-1 and V is TRBV5-1; D call uncertain. This CDR3 contains 17 residues. Trimming removed 1 base at V and 0 bases at J, with 14 bases between. In germline, CDR1 is SGHRS, CDR2 YFSETQ. The CDR3 DNA, read in part, is TGCGCCAGCAGCTTGAGGGCAGGCATGGACTCCTACAATGAG. Residues: CASSLRAGMDSYNE. The CDR3 as a whole reads CASSLRAGMDSYNEQFF. Full variable domain (outside the CDR3, taken from reference TRBV5-1 and TRBJ2-1): KAGVTQTPRYLIKTRGQQVTLSCSPISGHRSVSWYQQTPGQGLQFLFEYFSETQRNKGNFPGRFSGRQFSNSRSEMNVSTLELGDSALYLCASSLRAGMDSYNEQFFGPGTRLTVL.

At least ten counts were recorded for this clone. The read gets to within 3 residues of the CDR3 end, and the germline J gene fills in the rest. The chain recombines TRBV5-1 with TRBJ2-1; TRBD2 aligns across 11 bases. V was clipped by 0 bases and J by 9 bases; unmatched bases: 17. CDR3 length equals 19 residues. Germline V CDR1 and CDR2: SGHRS, YFSETQ. The CDR3 protein is CASSLGPGLAGDLNGEQFF. CDR3 bases read: TGCGCCAGCAGCTTGGGGCCTGGACTAGCGGGTGACCTGAATGGTGAG.

There are a few counts of this clone. At one end, the junction sequence differs from germline, possibly due to a read error. The read terminates 3 residues ahead of where the CDR3 ends, so the germline J gene completes it. At the DNA level, this CDR3 is encoded by other sequences in the same sample as well. The chain has TRBV7-7 and TRBJ2-3; maybe TRBD2 (6 bases). CDR1 and CDR2 (germline): SSHAT, FNYEAQ (reference sequence). The length of the CDR3 is 18 residues. CDR3: CASSPTRSGTGVTNTQYF. CDR3 bases read: TGTGCTAGCAGCCCTACTCGGTCCGGGACGGGGGTCACAAATACG.

This clone was detected many times. The missing CDR3 end, 3 residues past where the read stops, is filled in from the germline J gene. The rearrangement uses TRBV30 and TRBJ2-5; TRBD2 matches at 8 bases. This CDR3 has 13 amino acids. Unmatched junction bases numbered 9, after V lost 7 bases and J lost 5 bases. Germline V lookup: CDR1 GTSNPN, CDR2 SVGIG (reference sequence). CDR3 DNA, as far as it was read: TGTGCCTCACTAAGCGGGAGTCATGAGACC. Protein product: CASLSGSHET. The CDR3 reads in full as CASLSGSHETQYF.

At least ten counts were recorded for this clone. The read ends 3 residues before the CDR3 terminus; that terminus is restored from the germline J gene. The rearrangement joins TRBV12-3 or TRBV12-4 to TRBJ2-3, with 7 bases identical to TRBD2. Germline trimming cut 5 bases from V and 5 bases from J; bases unmatched to any gene: 10. This CDR3 comprises 15 residues. The CDR3 protein is CASSPRVGGRDTQYF. The CDR3 bases that were read are TGTGCCAGCAGTCCTCGGGTTGGCGGGAGAGATACG.

This clone showed up many times. The read ends 3 residues early relative to the CDR3; the germline J gene fills the gap. The chain has TRBV5-1 and TRBJ2-7; 10 bases agree with TRBD1. Unmatched junction bases numbered 5, after V lost 5 bases and J lost 3 bases. This CDR3 has 14 amino acids. Germline V lookup: CDR1 SGHRS, CDR2 YFSETQ. The CDR3 loop is CASSSGQGNYEQYF. The DNA read from the CDR3 is TGCGCCAGCAGTTCGGGACAGGGGAACTACGAG.

This clone was seen repeatedly, ten times or more. The read finishes 3 residues shy of the CDR3 end, and the germline J gene is used to complete it. The gene calls are TRBV20-1 and TRBJ2-1, with 11 positions matching TRBD2. The CDR3 spans 16 residues. Germline values: CDR1 DFQATT, CDR2 SNEGSKA (reference sequence). V gave up 0 bases and J gave up 8 bases; unmatched junction bases: 9. The CDR3 bases that were read are TGCAGTGCTAGAGATATAGCGGGAGGGCGGTGGCATGAG. Encoded protein: CSARDIAGGRWHE. The whole CDR3 sequence reads CSARDIAGGRWHEQFF.

This clone occurred many times. The read terminates 3 residues before the CDR3 end, so the remaining end is supplied by the germline J gene. The V call is TRBV5-1, the J call TRBJ2-7; 7 bases are a match to TRBD1. The CDR3 contains 16 residues. V lost 0 bases, J lost 0 bases, and 6 bases stayed unmatched. CDR1 and CDR2 from the germline V gene are SGHRS and YFSETQ. The part of the CDR3 DNA that was read is TGCGCCAGCAGCTTGGGAGGGACAGTTGACTCCTACGAG. Protein product: CASSLGGTVDSYE. The full-length CDR3 reads as CASSLGGTVDSYEQYF.

This clone was picked up many times. The CDR3 end falls 3 residues outside the read, so it is completed with the germline J gene. The gene calls are TRBV30 and TRBJ2-1; 11 bases are shared with TRBD2. This CDR3 has 14 amino acids. The V segment lost 3 bases and the J segment 4 bases; nucleotides outside the gene matches: 2. Germline CDR1 is GTSNPN and CDR2 is SVGIG (reference sequence). Here the CDR3 reads CAWRGLAEYNEQFF. The CDR3 DNA, read in part, is TGTGCCTGGAGGGGACTAGCGGAATACAATGAG.

This clone was found many times. Read data end 3 residues before the CDR3 end; the end is taken from the germline J gene. The rearrangement uses TRBV7-3 and TRBJ2-1; D uncertain. The germline V gene has CDR1 SGHTA and CDR2 FQGTGA. Trimming took off 4 bases at V and 9 bases at J, with 13 bases between the two ends. The CDR3 totals 13 residues. Partial CDR3 DNA: TGTGCCAGCAGCTACTTTACGTCGAGTGAG. Translated, it gives CASSYFTSSE. The whole CDR3 sequence reads CASSYFTSSEQFF. The full variable domain, its missing parts supplied by reference TRBV7-3 and TRBJ2-1, is GAGVSQTPSNKVTEKGKYVELRCDPISGHTALYWYRQSLGQGPEFLIYFQGTGAADDSGLPNDRFFAVRPEGSVSTLKIQRTERGDSAVYLCASSYFTSSEQFFGPGTRLTVL.

Ten or more counts support this clone. The read ends 3 residues early relative to the CDR3; the germline J gene fills the gap. The chain links TRBV20-1 to TRBJ2-1, with 16 nucleotides matching TRBD2. CDR1 and CDR2 (germline): DFQATT, SNEGSKA (reference sequence). Germline trimming cut 4 bases from V and 7 bases from J; bases unmatched to any gene: 16. The CDR3 contains 19 residues. CDR3 DNA (partial): TGCAGTGCTACGTCCCCCGGGACTAGCGGGAGGGGGAAGAGGAATGAG. This sequence encodes CSATSPGTSGRGKRNE. The complete CDR3 reads CSATSPGTSGRGKRNEQFF.

This clone came up many times. The CDR3 goes on 3 residues after the read ends, and that part is filled in from the germline J gene. The V and J genes are TRBV12-3 or TRBV12-4 and TRBJ1-2; the match to TRBD1 covers 12 bases. This CDR3 spans 14 amino acids. The sequenced part of the CDR3 DNA is TGTGCCAGCAGTTGGTTCGGGACAGGGGGCGCC. This encodes CASSWFGTGGA. The CDR3 in full is CASSWFGTGGAYTF.

This clone was detected a few times. From the germline J gene comes the end of the CDR3, since the read stops 3 residues before it. V and J are TRBV19 and TRBJ2-2; a weak D match, TRBD2 (6 bases). CDR1 and CDR2 (germline): LNHDA, SQIVND (reference sequence). The CDR3 is 15 residues long. The DNA read from the CDR3 is TGTGCCAGCCACGGGACTTTCGGGGAAAATTCACCG. This translates into CASHGTFGENSP. The whole CDR3 protein reads CASHGTFGENSPLFF.

This clone came up many times. Sequencing ends 3 residues short of the CDR3 end; the germline J gene provides the rest. The chain couples TRBV6-2 or TRBV6-3 to TRBJ1-5; no firm D call. The CDR3 totals 14 residues. Germline CDR1 reads MNHEY; CDR2 reads SVGEGT. The V and J ends lost 0 bases and 6 bases respectively, with 9 bases between them. This chain's CDR3 is CASSYSAAGQPQHF. CDR3 DNA, as far as it was read: TGTGCCAGCAGTTACTCGGCGGCGGGTCAGCCC.

This clone was observed at least ten times. The read halts 3 residues ahead of the CDR3 end, with the missing end drawn from the germline J gene. The chain links TRBV20-1 to TRBJ2-7; 12 bases align to TRBD2. Germline V gene data show CDR1 as DFQATT and CDR2 as SNEGSKA (reference sequence). CDR3 length: 14 residues. Trimming took 2 bases from V and 4 from J; bases not matched to a gene: 3. CDR3 bases read: TGCAGTGCTAGACTAGCGGGAGGGTTTTACGAG. Amino acids: CSARLAGGFYE. The complete CDR3 protein is CSARLAGGFYEQYF.

This clone has at least ten counts. The missing CDR3 end, 3 residues past where the read stops, is filled in from the germline J gene. V is TRBV7-8 and J is TRBJ2-7; 7 bases are shared with TRBD1. The V gene's germline CDR1 is SGHVS and CDR2 FQNEAQ. CDR3 length: 14 residues. V lost 7 bases to trimming and J lost 2 bases; unmatched junction nucleotides: 8. The CDR3 region is CASISTGPPYEQYF. The CDR3 bases that were read are TGTGCCAGCATCTCGACAGGGCCGCCCTACGAG. Looking up the rest from reference TRBV7-8 and TRBJ2-7 gives the full variable domain: GAGVSQSPRYKVAKRGQDVALRCDPISGHVSLFWYQQALGQGPEFLTYFQNEAQLDKSGLPSDRFFAERPEGSVSTLKIQRTQQEDSAVYLCASISTGPPYEQYFGPGTRLTVT.

This clone was seen many times. The CDR3 extends 3 residues past the end of the read, so its final part is completed from the germline J gene. Other nucleotide sequences from this sample produce the same CDR3. The rearrangement links TRBV28 to TRBJ2-5, with D tentatively TRBD2 (6 bases). The germline V gene encodes CDR1 MDHEN and CDR2 SYDVKM. Trimming stripped 6 bases from V and 5 bases from J, with 7 bases between. The CDR3 spans 11 residues. CDR3 bases read: TGTGCCAGCAGCCGGGGGGAGACC. Protein sequence: CASSRGET. The whole CDR3 region reads CASSRGETQYF.

This clone was observed many times. The read terminates 3 residues before the CDR3 end, so the remaining end is supplied by the germline J gene. The chain recombines TRBV12-3 or TRBV12-4 with TRBJ2-7; D unresolved. V lost 6 bases, J lost 1 base, and 13 bases lay in between. This CDR3 contains 14 residues. The CDR3 reads CASSAEITSYEQYF. CDR3 DNA, as far as it was read: TGTGCCAGCAGCGCCGAGATCACTTCCTACGAG.

The table lists this clone with many counts. The read is 3 residues too short to cover the CDR3 end, so that end is filled in from the germline J gene. This chain joins TRBV6-1 and TRBJ2-2, with TRBD1 identical over 7 bases. With 3 bases clipped from V and 1 base from J, the junction kept 2 bases outside the gene matches. Germline V gene data show CDR1 as MNHNS and CDR2 as SASEGT. This CDR3 is built from 15 residues. CDR3 DNA (partial): TGTGCCAGCAGTGAGCAGGGGGAGAACACCGGGGAG. The encoded protein is CASSEQGENTGE. The whole CDR3 protein reads CASSEQGENTGELFF.

This clone was observed many times. CDR3 bases read: TGTGCCAGTAGTAGCGGACAGGGTAGTAGGAGC. It yields the protein CASSSGQGSRS. The entire CDR3 protein is CASSSGQGSRSYTF. The V and J genes are TRBV19 and TRBJ1-2, with 8 nucleotides matching TRBD1. The read finishes 3 residues shy of the CDR3 end, and the germline J gene is used to complete it. Germline loops: CDR1 LNHDA, CDR2 SQIVND (reference sequence). The CDR3 is made up of 14 amino acids.